Included here is one T cell receptor (beta chain) sequence, with context. This entry belongs to a study of CD8 T cells in Susac syndrome. V was shortened by 1 base and J by 8 bases, with 14 bases between the two germline ends. Germline values: CDR1 LGHNA, CDR2 YSLEER. This CDR3 is built from 15 residues. Random hexamers primed reverse transcription of about 0.45 to 1 ug RNA. Amplification of TCR beta CDR3 was carried out by immunoSEQ multiplex PCR, which covered 54 Vbeta and 13 Jbeta segments. TCRdb redid the calling of the immunoSEQ multiplex PCR reads with MiXCR, one entry per CDR3 protein. The profile shows about 300,000 distinct CDR3 sequences, roughly 90% of them singletons.

The TCR was taken from a human donor with multiple sclerosis. Input material: CD8+ T cells from PBMCs. V usage is TRBV4-3 and J usage is TRBJ1-4; no firm D call. The CDR3 bases are TGCGCCAGCAGCCAAGGAAAGTCAGTAAGGGAAAAACTGTTTTTT. Translating gives CASSQGKSVREKLFF.